The 19 T cell receptor beta chains below come from one sample, sequenced in a study of response to subunit inactivated influenza vaccine. TCRdb ran MiXCR on the RT-PCR reads and lists one entry per CDR3 protein. The sample records roughly 190,000 distinct CDR3 sequences, 12% being singletons. The sample was also linked to a second study, of T cells expressing NK-cell markers. This second study says: In generating TCR beta cDNA, 5'RACE template switching with UMIs was used.

The material was CD8+ T cells sorted from PBMCs, obtained 11 to 12 days after vaccination. Receptors originate from a man aged 50 or older who received an inactivated influenza vaccine.

This clonotype appeared many times. The chain carries TRBV12-3 or TRBV12-4 and TRBJ2-1; D is perhaps TRBD2 (5 bases). V lost 5 bases and J lost 3, with 11 bases in between. The CDR3 is made up of 14 amino acids. CDR3: CASSIQRSYNEQFF. The DNA of the CDR3 is TGTGCCAGCAGTATACAGCGGAGCTACAATGAGCAGTTCTTC.

The gene calls are TRBV6-5 and TRBJ2-7; 7 bases map to TRBD2. The germline gives CDR1 MNHEY, CDR2 SVGAGI. V was clipped by 0 bases and J by 3 bases; unmatched bases: 5. The CDR3 spans 15 residues. The CDR3: CASSYSGGTNYEQYF. In DNA, the CDR3 is TGTGCCAGCAGTTACTCTGGAGGGACTAACTACGAGCAGTACTTC.

This clonotype was observed a handful of times. The chain recombines TRBV11-2 with TRBJ2-5; a possible D gene is TRBD2 (5 bases). Germline V CDR1 and CDR2: SGHAT, FQNNGV. The V and J ends lost 2 bases and 7 bases respectively, with 17 bases between them. CDR3 length: 15 residues. This CDR3 reads CASSLSGSGWGTQYF. CDR3 DNA sequence: TGTGCCAGCAGCTTAAGCGGCAGTGGGTGGGGGACCCAGTACTTC.

This clonotype was detected many times. The chain couples TRBV6-5 to TRBJ1-3; no definite D call. This CDR3 has 15 amino acids. Germline V gene sequence: CDR1 MNHEY, CDR2 SVGAGI. The germline V and J ends were trimmed by 6 bases and 0 bases, with 12 bases remaining between them. The CDR3 nucleotides read TGTGCCAGCAGCCCGGACGGAGACTCTGGAAACACCATATATTTT. Its protein product is CASSPDGDSGNTIYF.

CDR3 coding DNA: TGCGCCAGCAGCCAAGGACTAGCGGGAGATACAGATACGCAGTATTTT. This encodes CASSQGLAGDTDTQYF. The chain carries TRBV4-3 and TRBJ2-3; 12 positions agree with TRBD2. From germline, CDR1 is LGHNA and CDR2 YSLEER. This CDR3 has 16 residues. V lost 1 base to trimming and J lost 3 bases; unmatched junction nucleotides: 2.

This clonotype was recorded at least ten times. The CDR3 coding sequence is TGTGCCAGCAGTTTGGGCACGTCCCTGGCCAAAAACATTCAGTACTTC. Encoded protein: CASSLGTSLAKNIQYF. The chain couples TRBV12-3 or TRBV12-4 to TRBJ2-4; no firm D call. V shed 3 bases and J shed 1 base, with 13 bases lying between them. The CDR3 length is 16 residues.

This clonotype was seen a few times. V usage is TRBV5-6 and J usage is TRBJ2-1, with 8 bases that match TRBD2. The CDR3 is 17 residues long. Unmatched junction bases numbered 16, after V lost 3 bases and J lost 8 bases. Germline assignment: CDR1 SGHDT and CDR2 YYEEEE. CDR3 in amino acids: CASSSPSSGPQGHEQFF. The CDR3 coding sequence is TGTGCCAGCAGCTCCCCCTCTAGCGGGCCACAGGGACATGAGCAGTTCTTC.

This rearrangement joins TRBV2 to TRBJ1-5; TRBD1 is a possible D gene (6 bases). Deletions cut 6 bases from V and 1 base from J, with 16 bases between. Germline CDR1 and CDR2: SNHLY and FYNNEI. The CDR3 contains 16 residues. Here the CDR3 reads CASRESGQGSNQPQHF. CDR3 nucleotide sequence: TGTGCCAGCAGGGAGAGTGGTCAGGGGAGCAATCAGCCCCAGCATTTT.

This clonotype was observed a few times. One end of the junction does not line up with germline, which may come from a read error. The V gene is TRBV11-1, the J gene TRBJ2-1; possibly TRBD1 or TRBD2 for D (5 bases each). The germline CDR1 and CDR2 sequences are SGHAT and FQDESV (reference sequence). The CDR3 has 18 residues. The CDR3 DNA sequence: TGTGCCAGCACCTTAGTGGGGTTACCGGGACGATCCTACAATGAGCAGTTCTTC. Amino acid sequence: CASTLVGLPGRSYNEQFF.

The chain uses TRBV6-2 or TRBV6-3 and TRBJ2-5; D not certain. The CDR3 is 15 residues long. V lost 2 bases, J lost 5 bases, and 15 bases lay in between. Germline V gene sequence: CDR1 MNHEY, CDR2 SVGEGT. In DNA, the CDR3 is TGTGCCAGCAGTTACGCGATCCTACCAGTGGAGACCCAGTACTTC. Encoded protein: CASSYAILPVETQYF.

The chain carries TRBV7-3 and TRBJ2-3; TRBD2 aligns across 7 bases. The CDR3 extends over 16 amino acids. V lost 3 bases, J lost 1 base, and 7 bases stayed unmatched. Germline CDR1 SGHTA, CDR2 FQGTGA. In DNA, the CDR3 is TGTGCCAGCAGCTTCACTAGCGAATACGGCACAGATACGCAGTATTTT. Its translation is CASSFTSEYGTDTQYF.

This clonotype has only a few counts. This chain joins TRBV4-3 and TRBJ2-2; D is tentatively TRBD1 or TRBD2 (5 bases each). The CDR3 totals 16 residues. In germline, CDR1 is LGHNA, CDR2 YSLEER. V was cut by 0 bases and J by 2 bases, with 10 bases left in between. The CDR3 DNA reads as TGCGCCAGCAGCCAAGATCCCGGGGACAACACCGGGGAGCTGTTTTTT. It translates to CASSQDPGDNTGELFF.

In this sample, this clonotype turned up a few times. The chain joins TRBV4-3 to TRBJ1-1, with D unresolved. Germline V gene lookup returns CDR1 LGHNA and CDR2 YSLEER. Trimming left V 0 bases short and J 0 bases short, with 14 bases between. CDR3 length equals 17 residues. The CDR3 sequence is CASSQDRIGPMNTEAFF. In DNA form, the CDR3 reads TGCGCCAGCAGCCAAGACCGCATTGGACCAATGAACACTGAAGCTTTCTTT.

This clonotype was seen more than once but under ten times. V usage is TRBV5-1 and J usage is TRBJ1-1; TRBD1 might be the D (6 bases). CDR3 length equals 17 residues. Germline V gives CDR1 SGHRS, CDR2 YFSETQ. V was cut by 1 base and J by 4 bases, with 20 bases left in between. CDR3: CASSLRGGVRPGTEAFF. Here the CDR3 DNA reads TGCGCCAGCAGCTTGCGGGGGGGCGTCCGACCAGGCACTGAAGCTTTCTTT.

This clonotype was seen a few times. The chain combines TRBV7-2 with TRBJ2-1; weak D call: TRBD1 (6 bases). Between the trimmed V and J ends, which lost 2 bases and 3 bases, there was a span of 11 bases. The CDR3 length is 15 residues. The V gene's germline CDR1 is SGHTA and CDR2 FQGNSA. The CDR3 coding sequence is TGTGCCAGCAGCTTAAATCAGGGGATCTACAATGAGCAGTTCTTC. It codes for CASSLNQGIYNEQFF. The full variable domain, in which reference TRBV7-2 and TRBJ2-1 provide the parts outside the CDR3, is GAGVSQSPSNKVTEKGKDVELRCDPISGHTALYWYRQSLGQGLEFLIYFQGNSAPDKSGLPSDRFSAERTGGSVSTLTIQRTQQEDSAVYLCASSLNQGIYNEQFFGPGTRLTVL.

The V call is TRBV20-1, the J call TRBJ2-3; 8 nucleotides agree with TRBD2. The V gene's germline CDR1 is DFQATT and CDR2 SNEGSKA (reference sequence). The CDR3 covers 16 residues. V lost 0 bases, J lost 4 bases, and 9 bases stayed unmatched. CDR3 protein: CSARDYGRAQADTQYF. Written as DNA, the CDR3 is TGCAGTGCTAGAGATTACGGGAGGGCCCAGGCAGATACGCAGTATTTT.

A few counts support this clonotype. This chain joins TRBV19 and TRBJ2-1; no reliable D call. CDR1 LNHDA and CDR2 SQIVND come from the germline V gene (reference sequence). The CDR3 consists of 12 residues. V lost 9 bases, J lost 7 bases, and 13 bases lay in between. The CDR3 DNA sequence: TGTGCCAGCGCTACTGGTTGGAATGAGCAGTTCTTC. The encoded protein is CASATGWNEQFF.

This clonotype was observed a few times. The chain combines TRBV30 with TRBJ1-2, with D possibly being TRBD1 (6 bases). The CDR3 is 14 residues long. Germline values: CDR1 GTSNPN, CDR2 SVGIG (reference sequence). Trimming removed 3 bases at V and 6 bases at J, with 17 bases between. This chain's CDR3 is CAWSGGGARDGYTF. DNA for the CDR3: TGTGCCTGGAGCGGTGGGGGGGCTCGCGATGGCTACACCTTC.

V is TRBV9 and J is TRBJ2-5; the D call may be TRBD1 or TRBD2 (5 bases each). The CDR3 totals 15 residues. V lost 0 bases, J lost 0 bases, and 9 bases lay in between. CDR1 is SGDLS and CDR2 is YYNGEE in the germline V gene. CDR3: CASSVAGTYQETQYF. DNA for the CDR3: TGTGCCAGCAGCGTAGCCGGGACGTACCAAGAGACCCAGTACTTC.